The 26 T cell receptor beta chains below all came from one sample that was sequenced in a study of CD8 T cells in Susac syndrome. RNA totalling roughly 0.45 to 1 ug underwent reverse transcription with random hexamers. One entry per CDR3 protein, called by TCRdb with MiXCR from the immunoSEQ multiplex PCR reads. The table lists 120,000 or so distinct CDR3 sequences, approximately 93% of them singletons. The sequenced sample consisted of CD4+ T cells from PBMCs. These receptors were collected from a human donor with multiple sclerosis.

This clonotype was counted between two and nine times. The V and J genes are TRBV20-1 and TRBJ1-5, with D possibly TRBD1 on 5 matching bases. The CDR3 runs to 15 residues. Germline CDR1 reads DFQATT; CDR2 reads SNEGSKA (reference sequence). The V end lost 6 bases, the J end lost 2 bases, and 17 bases lay between the germline ends. The CDR3 sequence is CSALRPGPRNQPQHF. In nucleotides, the CDR3 is TGCAGTGCCCTCCGCCCGGGACCTCGCAATCAGCCCCAGCATTTT.

V gene TRBV12-3 or TRBV12-4 combines with J gene TRBJ2-3, with TRBD2 matching over 8 bases. J was trimmed by 0 bases and V by 6 bases; bases with no gene match: 14. CDR3 length equals 18 residues. This CDR3 reads CASRPGGAEGTSTDTQYF. The CDR3 DNA reads as TGTGCCAGCAGGCCGGGGGGGGCGGAGGGAACTAGCACAGATACGCAGTATTTT.

The chain couples TRBV6-1 to TRBJ1-3, with 8 bases aligning to TRBD1. V gave up 3 bases and J gave up 0 bases; unmatched junction bases: 7. The CDR3 is 17 residues long. Germline CDR1 MNHNS, CDR2 SASEGT. CDR3 in DNA: TGTGCCAGCAGTGATGCTTGGACAGGGAGCTCTGGAAACACCATATATTTT. As protein: CASSDAWTGSSGNTIYF.

The gene calls are TRBV20-1 and TRBJ1-5, with no clear D. The V gene lost 7 bases and the J gene lost 1 base, with 14 bases spanning the gap. This CDR3 region has 14 residues. In germline, CDR1 is DFQATT, CDR2 SNEGSKA (reference sequence). The CDR3 DNA follows: TGCAGTGTCAGTGACCTAGGAAGCAATCAGCCCCAGCATTTT. It codes for CSVSDLGSNQPQHF.

This clonotype is a singleton in its sample. The CDR3 here is CASSPPSLSTQYF. The CDR3 coding sequence is TGTGCCAGCAGCCCTCCTTCATTGTCGACCCAGTACTTC. The V gene is TRBV4-2, the J gene TRBJ2-5; D ambiguous. The CDR3 is made up of 13 amino acids. V was cut by 4 bases and J by 7 bases, with 13 bases left in between. CDR1 and CDR2 (germline): LGHNA, YNFKEQ.

This rearrangement joins TRBV2 to TRBJ2-3, with 10 bases identical to TRBD1. With 9 bases clipped from V and 1 base from J, the junction kept 10 bases outside the gene matches. The germline V gene encodes CDR1 SNHLY and CDR2 FYNNEI. The CDR3 is 16 amino acids. This chain's CDR3 is CASVRVGTGGTDTQYF. The CDR3 nucleotides are TGTGCCAGTGTTCGTGTAGGGACAGGGGGCACAGATACGCAGTATTTT. The full variable domain, completed using reference TRBV2 and TRBJ2-3, is EPEVTQTPSHQVTQMGQEVILRCVPISNHLYFYWYRQILGQKVEFLVSFYNNEISEKSEIFDDQFSVERPDGSNFTLKIRSTKLEDSAMYFCASVRVGTGGTDTQYFGPGTRLTVL.

This chain links TRBV18 with TRBJ1-2; 8 nucleotides align to TRBD1. CDR3 length: 13 residues. The germline CDR1 and CDR2 sequences are KGHSH and LQKENI. The junction had 5 bases not matched to a gene; V was cut back by 3 bases and J by 8 bases. The CDR3 spells CASSPAGGRGYTF. CDR3 bases: TGTGCCAGCTCACCCGCAGGGGGCCGGGGCTACACCTTC. The variable domain in full, with the rest retrieved from reference TRBV18 and TRBJ1-2, is NAGVMQNPRHLVRRRGQEARLRCSPMKGHSHVYWYRQLPEEGLKFMVYLQKENIIDESGMPKERFSAEFPKEGPSILRIQQVVRGDSAAYFCASSPAGGRGYTFGSGTRLTVV.

This chain joins TRBV12-3 or TRBV12-4 and TRBJ1-1, with D possibly TRBD1 on 6 matching bases. V was shortened by 10 bases and J by 1 base, with 16 bases between the two germline ends. CDR3 length: 14 amino acids. The CDR3 sequence: CATADSLPNTEAFF. CDR3 DNA: TGTGCCACCGCGGACAGCCTCCCGAACACTGAAGCTTTCTTT.

This clonotype was found a few times. This chain joins TRBV6-1 and TRBJ1-1; possibly TRBD1 for D (5 bases). The ends were cut back, 6 bases at V and 0 bases at J, with 11 bases in the middle. This CDR3 has 14 residues. Germline V gene lookup returns CDR1 MNHNS and CDR2 SASEGT. CDR3 protein: CASSRDRMNTEAFF. In nucleotides, the CDR3 is TGTGCCAGCAGCCGGGACCGAATGAACACTGAAGCTTTCTTT.

In its sample, this clonotype was seen once. This chain links TRBV20-1 with TRBJ2-7; D ambiguous. Trimming pared 3 bases from V and 2 bases from J, leaving 8 bases between. Germline CDR1 is DFQATT and CDR2 is SNEGSKA (reference sequence). The CDR3 is 12 amino acids. The CDR3 loop is CSASPGTYEQYF. The CDR3 bases are TGCAGTGCTAGTCCTGGCACCTACGAGCAGTACTTC.

The chain links TRBV4-3 to TRBJ2-7; 9 nucleotides agree with TRBD1. Looked up from germline, CDR1 is LGHNA and CDR2 is YSLEER. Trimming at V came to 4 bases and at J to 0 bases, leaving 19 bases not matched to a gene. The CDR3 contains 20 residues. CDR3 loop: CASSPKALGQGLSSSYEQYF. The CDR3 coding sequence is TGCGCCAGCAGCCCTAAGGCCCTGGGACAGGGACTCTCCTCCTCCTACGAGCAGTACTTC.

The V and J genes are TRBV9 and TRBJ1-3, with D uncertain. The CDR3 length is 14 residues. Germline V gene sequence: CDR1 SGDLS, CDR2 YYNGEE. Trimming left V 2 bases short and J 2 bases short, with 8 bases between. Here the CDR3 DNA reads TGTGCCAGCAGCGTGAGAGTTGCTGGAAACACCATATATTTT. Its protein product is CASSVRVAGNTIYF.

This clonotype was recorded only once. The rearrangement links TRBV29-1 to TRBJ1-5; maybe TRBD1 (5 bases). The CDR3 has 14 amino acids. CDR1 is SQVTM, CDR2 ANQGSEA, per germline. Trimming left V 4 bases short and J 6 bases short, with 16 bases between. The CDR3 reads CSVGGGVGGQPQHF. CDR3 coding DNA: TGCAGCGTTGGCGGGGGGGTTGGCGGTCAGCCCCAGCATTTT.

This chain connects TRBV20-1 to TRBJ2-7; D not resolved. Trimming stripped 3 bases from V and 0 bases from J, with 9 bases between. Germline assignment: CDR1 DFQATT and CDR2 SNEGSKA (reference sequence). CDR3 size: 13 residues. DNA of the CDR3: TGCAGTGCTAGGGTGGCGGCCTCCTACGAGCAGTACTTC. Amino acids: CSARVAASYEQYF.

The rearrangement links TRBV29-1 to TRBJ1-2; D uncertain. V was trimmed by 7 bases and J by 6 bases, leaving 12 bases between them. The CDR3 extends over 11 amino acids. Per germline, CDR1 SQVTM and CDR2 ANQGSEA. This chain's CDR3 is CSAGPENGYTF. Here the CDR3 DNA reads TGCAGCGCCGGACCCGAGAATGGCTACACCTTC.

The chain links TRBV3-1 to TRBJ2-5; 11 bases match TRBD2. Germline assignment: CDR1 LGHDT and CDR2 YNNKEL (reference sequence). V lost 1 base and J lost 5; bases outside the gene matches: 6. The length of the CDR3 is 16 residues. DNA for the CDR3: TGTGCCAGCAGCCAAGGAAGGTCTAGCGGGGGGGAGACCCAGTACTTC. Protein product: CASSQGRSSGGETQYF.

The rearrangement joins TRBV19 to TRBJ2-7, with 7 bases that match TRBD2. This CDR3 is 15 amino acids long. Trimming removed 3 bases from V and 4 bases from J; junction bases left unmatched: 9. Per germline, CDR1 LNHDA and CDR2 SQIVND (reference sequence). The CDR3 nucleotides read TGTGCCAGTAGTATCAGACCACGGGGACTATACGAGCAGTACTTC. Translating gives CASSIRPRGLYEQYF.

This clonotype was detected only a few times. The rearrangement uses TRBV11-2 and TRBJ2-3; no clear D. The CDR3 extends over 12 amino acids. In germline, CDR1 is SGHAT, CDR2 FQNNGV. Trimming stripped 5 bases from V and 6 bases from J, with 9 bases between. CDR3: CASSTNRDTQYF. CDR3 nucleotides: TGTGCCAGCAGCACCAATCGGGATACGCAGTATTTT.

J is TRBJ2-5 and V is TRBV5-1, with D maybe TRBD1 (6 bases). V shed 1 base and J shed 3 bases, with 10 bases lying between them. There are 14 residues in the CDR3. Looked up from germline, CDR1 is SGHRS and CDR2 is YFSETQ. CDR3 nucleotides: TGCGCCAGCAGCTTGAACAGGGTGGAAGAGACCCAGTACTTC. It codes for CASSLNRVEETQYF.

This chain links TRBV30 with TRBJ1-1; D is uncertain. Trimming took off 2 bases at V and 3 bases at J, with 7 bases between the two ends. The CDR3 is 12 amino acids. Germline lookup yields CDR1 GTSNPN and CDR2 SVGIG (reference sequence). Here the CDR3 DNA reads TGTGCCTGGAGTAATGAAGACACTGAAGCTTTCTTT. Its protein product is CAWSNEDTEAFF.

V usage is TRBV12-5 and J usage is TRBJ1-4; D is unclear. Germline V lookup: CDR1 LGHNT, CDR2 FRNRAP. The V end lost 1 base, the J end lost 4 bases, and 7 bases lay between the germline ends. This CDR3 comprises 14 residues. CDR3 loop: CASGLGVFNEKLFF. As DNA, the CDR3 is TGTGCTAGTGGTTTGGGGGTTTTTAATGAAAAACTGTTTTTT.

The chain has TRBV19 and TRBJ2-2; D gene ambiguous. From germline, CDR1 is LNHDA and CDR2 SQIVND (reference sequence). The V gene lost 5 bases and the J gene lost 1 base, with 14 bases spanning the gap. The CDR3 has 16 residues. CDR3: CASSARPTQNTGELFF. In DNA form, the CDR3 reads TGTGCCAGTAGTGCCCGACCGACACAGAACACCGGGGAGCTGTTTTTT. The full variable domain, in which reference TRBV19 and TRBJ2-2 provide the parts outside the CDR3, is DGGITQSPKYLFRKEGQNVTLSCEQNLNHDAMYWYRQDPGQGLRLIYYSQIVNDFQKGDIAEGYSVSREKKESFPLTVTSAQKNPTAFYLCASSARPTQNTGELFFGEGSRLTVL.

The chain couples TRBV7-2 to TRBJ1-2, with D unresolved. The CDR3 covers 12 residues. Germline-derived CDR1 and CDR2 are SGHTA and FQGNSA. V was trimmed by 3 bases and J by 7 bases, leaving 9 bases between them. In DNA form, the CDR3 reads TGTGCCAGCAGCTTCCAGGAATCTGGCTACACCTTC. It is translated as CASSFQESGYTF.

In this sample, this clonotype turned up once. The CDR3 bases are TGTGCCAGCAGCTTGGTTGACCAAAACATTCAGTACTTC. Amino acids: CASSLVDQNIQYF. The V gene is TRBV5-6, the J gene TRBJ2-4; D is ambiguous. The V end was cut by 0 bases, the J end by 5 bases, with 6 bases between. This CDR3 has 13 residues. Germline V gene sequence: CDR1 SGHDT, CDR2 YYEEEE.

The chain carries TRBV6-5 and TRBJ2-3; 8 bases fit TRBD1. Germline values: CDR1 MNHEY, CDR2 SVGAGI. This CDR3 spans 15 amino acids. The junction had 1 base not matched to a gene; V was cut back by 0 bases and J by 2 bases. CDR3 residues: CASSYSDRATDTQYF. In DNA form, the CDR3 reads TGTGCCAGCAGTTACTCGGACAGGGCCACAGATACGCAGTATTTT.

The chain has TRBV7-8 and TRBJ2-1; D may be TRBD1 (6 bases). V lost 3 bases, J lost 10 bases, and 16 bases lay in between. This CDR3 has 14 residues. Germline V gene lookup returns CDR1 SGHVS and CDR2 FQNEAQ. In DNA, the CDR3 is TGTGCCAGCAGCTTGAAGGACAGAGCTTTGGAGCAGTTCTTC. Protein product: CASSLKDRALEQFF. Based on the CDR3 plus reference TRBV7-8 and TRBJ2-1, the full variable domain is GAGVSQSPRYKVAKRGQDVALRCDPISGHVSLFWYQQALGQGPEFLTYFQNEAQLDKSGLPSDRFFAERPEGSVSTLKIQRTQQEDSAVYLCASSLKDRALEQFFGPGTRLTVL.